This TCR beta chain was sequenced during a study of cytotoxic CD8 clonotypes in ibrutinib-treated CLL. The wider study: The study recorded mean values of almost 260,000 productive templates and 90,000 to 100,000 productive rearrangements per sample.

The targeted sequencing depth was 1 in 200,000 to 1 in 1 million T cells. The method was immunoSEQ multiplex PCR; TCRdb's version includes in-frame clones alone and lacks a portion of them. The sample shows about 40,000 clones, 65% to 70% of them seen only once. Turning to this clone: No antigen is known for it.

Study-level findings and limits: Clonality correlated strongly with circulating CD8+ T cells and exceeded age-matched healthy donors at baseline.

Trimming pared 8 bases from V and 7 bases from J, leaving 14 bases between. The length of the CDR3 is 12 residues. CDR1 and CDR2 (germline): ENHRY, SYGVKD. Cryopreserved PBMCs were the source of around 1.8 micrograms of genomic DNA, which went to TCR beta libraries. This rearrangement joins TRBV10-3 to TRBJ1-1, with D unresolved. The sequencing here drew on PBMCs, taken at disease progression, from a patient treated with ibrutinib. This TCR was sampled from a human donor with chronic lymphocytic leukemia. Written as DNA, the CDR3 is TGTGCCATCGCGCAGGAAATTGGTGAAGCTTTCTTT. This gives the protein CAIAQEIGEAFF.